Below, one T cell receptor (beta chain) is given with its context. This clone was observed a handful of times. Its recognized antigen is unknown. One base away there is no much larger clone; base qualities are not given. Inclusion was restricted to participants for whom at least one PBMC sample before ART initiation and at least two post-ART samples were available. Every participant with HIV received treatment in the United States of America. Before DNA extraction, cryopreserved samples of roughly 0.85-11 million PBMC were thawed and then washed. At the time of the earliest PBMC sample for each participant with HIV, ages ranged from roughly 23 to 55 years. Per participant, PBMC samples came from 1-4 timepoints prior to ART initiation and 2-8 timepoints following ART initiation, for a median of 7 samples. Serial HIV viral load, CD4+ T-cell count, ART history and demographic data were obtained for every participant. Using a Qiagen kit on a QIAcube, genomic DNA was extracted from unsorted PBMC, with samples processed in batches of 12.

The data were taken from a study of long-term antiretroviral therapy in people with HIV (dated by TCRdb to the early 2020s). About the study as a whole: The earliest samples were collected approximately a decade before the 2015 WHO recommendation for immediate ART, a period when ART was typically delayed until CD4 counts fell. A retrospective serial study tested whether changes in peripheral blood TRB repertoire composition and diversity were associated with ART initiation and durable HIV suppression. From some 30 adults with confirmed HIV infection, the cohort provided 192 cryopreserved PBMC samples, gathered serially across a mean of approximately six years (range 1-12). Of the 30 or so participants with HIV, approximately ten were female. No cross-contamination during QIAcube processing was seen in test extractions of a monoclonal T-cell line run alongside 30 to 35 polyclonal samples. Here is what the overall study found, with its caveats: Owing to limited PBMC availability, only the TCR beta chain was sequenced, without alpha chain pairing. Samples dated from the mid-2000s to the late 2010s, and the ART regimens used may be less effective than current ones. Starting ART was linked to a significant rise in TRB diversity, yet even after long-term ART the diversity remained significantly lower than in transplant donor controls. Inferences about post-ART repertoire changes were limited because no data were available on ART adherence, viral resistance or therapy changes. Expanded TRB clones identified before ART initiation dominated the repertoire across all time points, though the dominance fluctuated and decreased in many PLHIV after ART. Unsorted PBMC were profiled instead of sorted CD4+ and CD8+ T cells because pre-ART samples had limited cell numbers. Narrower CDR3 length ranges were observed in HIV repertoires than in controls, and an antigen-experienced repertoire with only a slight naive shift after ART was suggested by the network structure.

V and J lose 3 bases and 0 bases, and a span of 12 bases separates them. The germline V gene provides CDR1 MRHNA and CDR2 SNTAGT. CDR3 length: 15 amino acids, cysteine to phenylalanine. The retained sequence is limited to the CDR3, 45 bases, with the frame set at the first base. Sequencing of the TRB variable region was done with the immunoSEQ hsTCRB v3.0 assay at survey level resolution. The targeted TRB sequencing depth was roughly 40,000-50,000 T-cell genomes per sample. Pooled TRB libraries were sequenced on an Illumina MiSeq with a v3 150-cycle kit. The original pipeline was this. Repertoire analysis was run in R within a reproducible Nextflow workflow that covered QC, data transformation and analysis. LymphoSeq2, an R package for exploring AIRR-Seq data, was used to implement the custom analyses. Several samples that produced fewer than 5000 total TRB sequences were removed, so 150 to 200 HIV repertoires were analyzed. Among the approximately 190 retained HIV repertoires, 55 to 65 were collected before ART initiation and more than 120 after ART initiation. Repertoires were downsampled to 5000 TRB nucleotide sequences, with summary statistics averaged over 100 downsampling iterations. TRB sequences were retained for analysis only if CDR3 regions of at least seven amino acids were present. Diversity was assessed using a clonality score derived from Shannon entropy and using the Gini coefficient. In the repertoire networks, any two of the top 5000 CDR3 amino acid sequences were connected whenever the two sequences differed by an edit distance of one. For TRB CDR3 amino acid sequences, antigen specificity groups and MHC restriction were predicted with GLIPH2. Known CMV, EBV, HIV or tissue antigen associations were flagged by matching CDR3 amino acid sequences against VDJdb and McPAS-TCR. Pre-ART, post-ART and control groups were compared with Wilcoxon signed-rank tests and Holm-Bonferroni correction. This is the immuneACCESS table as TCRdb keeps it, with only in-frame sequences that have V and J called. A part of the clones is gone; compared with another copy, unresolved V genes explain less than half, and the rest is unexplained. V and J calls and clone size are as listed in that table; D and trimming were resolved from the DNA. Within this sample are 25,000 to 35,000 clones, with nearly 95% of them counted one time only. Roughly 8% of the sample is held by the ten biggest clonotypes.

Rearrangement joined TRBV6-4 to TRBJ2-7; matching of 5 bases hints at TRBD2 as the D gene. The clonotype comes from a man aged 25-45 years with HIV. Here the sequenced sample was unsorted PBMCs, taken 6 to 6.5 years after starting antiretroviral therapy. In nucleotide form, the sequence is TGTGCCAGCAGTGAACGGGGAGACTCCTCCTACGAGCAGTACTTC. Its translation reads: CASSERGDSSYEQYF.